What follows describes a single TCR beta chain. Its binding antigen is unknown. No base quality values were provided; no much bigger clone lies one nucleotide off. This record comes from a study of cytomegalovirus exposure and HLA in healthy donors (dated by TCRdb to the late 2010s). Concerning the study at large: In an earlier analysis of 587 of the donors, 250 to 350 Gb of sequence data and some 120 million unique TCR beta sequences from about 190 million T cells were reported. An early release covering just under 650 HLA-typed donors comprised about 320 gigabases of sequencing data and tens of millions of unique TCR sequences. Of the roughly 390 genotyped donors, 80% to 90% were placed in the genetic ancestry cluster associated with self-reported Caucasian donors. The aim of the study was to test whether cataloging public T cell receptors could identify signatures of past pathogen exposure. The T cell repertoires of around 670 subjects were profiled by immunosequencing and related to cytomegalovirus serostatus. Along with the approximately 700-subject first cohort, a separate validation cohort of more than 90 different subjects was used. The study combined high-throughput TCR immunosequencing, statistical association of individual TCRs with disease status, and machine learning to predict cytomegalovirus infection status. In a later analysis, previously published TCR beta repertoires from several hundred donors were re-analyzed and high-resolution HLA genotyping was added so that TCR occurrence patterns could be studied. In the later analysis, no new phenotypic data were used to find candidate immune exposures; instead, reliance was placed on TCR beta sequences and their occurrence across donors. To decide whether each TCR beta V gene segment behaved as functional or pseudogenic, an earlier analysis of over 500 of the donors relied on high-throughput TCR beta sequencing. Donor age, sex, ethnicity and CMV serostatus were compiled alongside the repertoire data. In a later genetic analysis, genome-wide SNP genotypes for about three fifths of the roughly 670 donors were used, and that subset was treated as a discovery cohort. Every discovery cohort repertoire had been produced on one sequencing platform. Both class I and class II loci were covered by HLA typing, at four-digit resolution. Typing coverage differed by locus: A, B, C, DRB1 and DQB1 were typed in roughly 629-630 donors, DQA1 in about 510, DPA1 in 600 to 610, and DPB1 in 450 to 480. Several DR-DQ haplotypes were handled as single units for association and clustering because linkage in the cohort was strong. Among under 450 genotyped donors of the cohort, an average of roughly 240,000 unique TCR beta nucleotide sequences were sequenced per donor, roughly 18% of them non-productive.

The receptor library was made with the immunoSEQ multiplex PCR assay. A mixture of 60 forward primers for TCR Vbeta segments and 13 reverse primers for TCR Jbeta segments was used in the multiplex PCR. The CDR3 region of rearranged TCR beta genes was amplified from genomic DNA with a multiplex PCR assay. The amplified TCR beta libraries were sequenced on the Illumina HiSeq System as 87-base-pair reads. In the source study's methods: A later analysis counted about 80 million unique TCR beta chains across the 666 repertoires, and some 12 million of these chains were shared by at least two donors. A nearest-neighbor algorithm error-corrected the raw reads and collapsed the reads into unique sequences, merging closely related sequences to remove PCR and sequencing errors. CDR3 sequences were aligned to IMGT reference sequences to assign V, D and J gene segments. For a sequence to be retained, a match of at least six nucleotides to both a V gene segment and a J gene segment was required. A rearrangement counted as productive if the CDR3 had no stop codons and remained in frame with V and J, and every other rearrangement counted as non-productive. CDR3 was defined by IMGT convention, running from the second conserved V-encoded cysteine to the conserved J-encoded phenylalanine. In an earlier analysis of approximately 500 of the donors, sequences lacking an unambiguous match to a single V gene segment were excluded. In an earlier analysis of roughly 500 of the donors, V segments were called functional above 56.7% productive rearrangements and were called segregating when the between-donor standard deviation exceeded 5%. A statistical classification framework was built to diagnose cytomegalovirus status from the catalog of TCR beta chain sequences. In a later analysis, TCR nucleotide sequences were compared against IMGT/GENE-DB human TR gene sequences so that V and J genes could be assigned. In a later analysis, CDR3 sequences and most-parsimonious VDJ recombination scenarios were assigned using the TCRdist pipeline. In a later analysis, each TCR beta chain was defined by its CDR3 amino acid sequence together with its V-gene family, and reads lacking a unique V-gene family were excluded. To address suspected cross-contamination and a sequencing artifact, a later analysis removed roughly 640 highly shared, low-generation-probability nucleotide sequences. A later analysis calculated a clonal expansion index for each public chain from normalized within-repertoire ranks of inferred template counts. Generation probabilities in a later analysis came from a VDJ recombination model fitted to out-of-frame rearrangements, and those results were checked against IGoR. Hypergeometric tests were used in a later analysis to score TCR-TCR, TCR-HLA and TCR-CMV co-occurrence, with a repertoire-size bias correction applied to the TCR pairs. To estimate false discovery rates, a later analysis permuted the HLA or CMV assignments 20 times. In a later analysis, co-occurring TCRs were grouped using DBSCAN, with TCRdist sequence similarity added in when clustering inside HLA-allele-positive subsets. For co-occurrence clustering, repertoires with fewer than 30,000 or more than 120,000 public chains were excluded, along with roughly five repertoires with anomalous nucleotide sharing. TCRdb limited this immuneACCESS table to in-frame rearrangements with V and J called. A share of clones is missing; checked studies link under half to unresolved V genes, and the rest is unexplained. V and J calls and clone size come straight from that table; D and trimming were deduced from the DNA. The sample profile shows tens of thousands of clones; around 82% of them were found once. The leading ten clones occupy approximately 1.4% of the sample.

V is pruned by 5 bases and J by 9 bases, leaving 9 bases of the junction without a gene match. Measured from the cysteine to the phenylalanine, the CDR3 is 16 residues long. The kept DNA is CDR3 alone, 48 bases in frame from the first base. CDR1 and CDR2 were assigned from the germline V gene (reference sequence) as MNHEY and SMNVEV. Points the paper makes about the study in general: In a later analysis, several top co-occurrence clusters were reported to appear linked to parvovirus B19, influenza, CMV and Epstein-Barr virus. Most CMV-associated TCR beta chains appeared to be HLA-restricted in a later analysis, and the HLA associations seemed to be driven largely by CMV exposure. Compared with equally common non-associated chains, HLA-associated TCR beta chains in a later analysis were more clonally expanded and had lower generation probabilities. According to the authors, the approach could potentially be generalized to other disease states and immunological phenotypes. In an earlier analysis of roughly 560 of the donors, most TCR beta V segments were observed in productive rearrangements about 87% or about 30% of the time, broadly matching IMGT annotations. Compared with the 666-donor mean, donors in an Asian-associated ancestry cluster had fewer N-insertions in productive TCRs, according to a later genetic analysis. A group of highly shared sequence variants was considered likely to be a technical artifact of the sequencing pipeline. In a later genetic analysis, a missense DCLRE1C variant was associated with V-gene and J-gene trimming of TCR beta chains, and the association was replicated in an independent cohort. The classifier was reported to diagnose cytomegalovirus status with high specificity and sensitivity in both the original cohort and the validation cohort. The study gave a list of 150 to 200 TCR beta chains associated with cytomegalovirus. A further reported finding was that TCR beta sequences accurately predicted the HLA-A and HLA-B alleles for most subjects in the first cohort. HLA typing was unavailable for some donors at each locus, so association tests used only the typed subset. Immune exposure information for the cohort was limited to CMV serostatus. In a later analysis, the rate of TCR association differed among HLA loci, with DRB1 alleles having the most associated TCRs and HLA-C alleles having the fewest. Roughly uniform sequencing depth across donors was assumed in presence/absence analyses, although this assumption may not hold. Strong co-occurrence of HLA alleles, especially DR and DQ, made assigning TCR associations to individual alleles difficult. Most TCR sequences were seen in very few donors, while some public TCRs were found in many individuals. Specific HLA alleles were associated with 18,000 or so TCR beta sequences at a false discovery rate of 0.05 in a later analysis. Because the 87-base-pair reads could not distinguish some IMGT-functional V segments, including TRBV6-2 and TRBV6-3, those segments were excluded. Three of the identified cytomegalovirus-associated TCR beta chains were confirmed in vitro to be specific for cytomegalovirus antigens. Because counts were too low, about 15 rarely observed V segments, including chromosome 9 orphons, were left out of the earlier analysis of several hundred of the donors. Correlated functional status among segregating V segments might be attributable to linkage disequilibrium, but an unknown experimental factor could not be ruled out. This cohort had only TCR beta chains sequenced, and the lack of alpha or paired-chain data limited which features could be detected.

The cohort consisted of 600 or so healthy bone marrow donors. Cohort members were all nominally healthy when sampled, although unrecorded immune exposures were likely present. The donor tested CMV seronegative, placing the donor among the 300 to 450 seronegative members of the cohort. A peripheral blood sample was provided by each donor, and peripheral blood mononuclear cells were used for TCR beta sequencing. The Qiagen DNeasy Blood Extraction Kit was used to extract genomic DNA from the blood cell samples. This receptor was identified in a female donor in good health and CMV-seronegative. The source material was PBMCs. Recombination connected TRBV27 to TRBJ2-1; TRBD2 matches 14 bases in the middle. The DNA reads TGTGCCAGCAGTGATCGACTAGCGGGGGGGTTTTCTGAGCAGTTCTTC. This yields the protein CASSDRLAGGFSEQFF.